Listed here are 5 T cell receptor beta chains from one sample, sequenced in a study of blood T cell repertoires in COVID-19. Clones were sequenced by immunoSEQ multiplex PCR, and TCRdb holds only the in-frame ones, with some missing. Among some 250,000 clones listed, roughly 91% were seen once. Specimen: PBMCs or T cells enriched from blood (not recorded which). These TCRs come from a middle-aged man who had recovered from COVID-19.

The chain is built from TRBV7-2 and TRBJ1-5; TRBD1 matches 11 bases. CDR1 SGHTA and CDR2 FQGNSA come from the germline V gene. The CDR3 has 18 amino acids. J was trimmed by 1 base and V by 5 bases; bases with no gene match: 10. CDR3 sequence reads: CASSPGTGGFFSNQPQHF. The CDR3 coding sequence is TGTGCCAGCAGCCCCGGGACAGGGGGATTTTTCAGCAATCAGCCCCAGCATTTT.

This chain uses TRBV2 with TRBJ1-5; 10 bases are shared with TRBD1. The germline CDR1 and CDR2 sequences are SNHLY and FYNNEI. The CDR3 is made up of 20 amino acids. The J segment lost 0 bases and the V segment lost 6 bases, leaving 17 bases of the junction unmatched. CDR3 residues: CASSPLRDRGLFYSNQPQHF. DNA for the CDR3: TGTGCCAGCAGCCCTTTACGGGACAGGGGACTCTTTTATAGCAATCAGCCCCAGCATTTT.

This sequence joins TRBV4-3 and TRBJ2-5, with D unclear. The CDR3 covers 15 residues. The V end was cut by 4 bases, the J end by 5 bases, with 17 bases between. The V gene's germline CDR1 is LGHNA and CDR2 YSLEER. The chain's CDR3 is CASSLSSTGLETQYF. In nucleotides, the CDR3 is TGCGCCAGCAGCCTGAGTTCCACCGGGTTGGAGACCCAGTACTTC.

The CDR3 sequence is CASSLGSGGSYEQYF. The DNA of the CDR3 is TGTGCCAGCAGCTTAGGTAGCGGGGGTTCCTACGAGCAGTACTTC. The V gene is TRBV11-3, the J gene TRBJ2-7; TRBD2 matches 9 bases. The CDR3 contains 15 residues. Germline CDR1 reads SGHNT; CDR2 reads YENEEA. The trim removed 1 base at V and 1 base at J, leaving 2 bases unmatched.

This chain's CDR3 is CAISESPPYRTRQQPQHF. CDR3 DNA sequence: TGTGCCATCAGTGAGTCACCCCCATACAGGACTAGGCAGCAGCCCCAGCATTTT. V and J are TRBV10-3 and TRBJ1-5; D perhaps matches TRBD1 (5 bases). Germline V gene data show CDR1 as ENHRY and CDR2 as SYGVKD. There are 18 residues in the CDR3. Trimming cost V 0 bases and J 7 bases, with 22 bases left between them.